This T cell receptor (beta chain) stems from a study of identical twins. Using its own MiXCR run on the 5' RACE reads, TCRdb lists one record per CDR3 protein. The table has approximately 700,000 distinct CDR3 sequences, 15% to 20% seen once. Findings and caveats of the study: Twin-shared out-of-frame alpha sequences were enriched for low generation probability.

This clonotype was seen a handful of times. The antigen is not known. The data also belong to a second study, concerning T cells expressing NK-cell markers.

This sequence originates from a woman aged 18-29 years in good health. The sequenced material came from PBMCs.

CDR3 sequence: CASSLGRTSGNTIYF. DNA for the CDR3: TGTGCCAGCAGCTTAGGACGGACCTCTGGAAACACCATATATTTT. The chain joins TRBV11-3 to TRBJ1-3; no reliable D call. Germline assignment: CDR1 SGHNT and CDR2 YENEEA. The ends were cut back, 1 base at V and 0 bases at J, with 7 bases in the middle. The CDR3 length is 15 residues.